The clone carrying this T cell receptor (beta chain) occurred a few times. Its cognate antigen is unknown. The sample belongs to a study of T-cell reconstitution after alpha-beta-depleted transplantation in children. Preparing the TCRbeta library involved the use of unique molecular identifiers. TCRdb re-derived calls from the PCR reads in MiXCR, one entry per CDR3 protein. The repertoire holds fewer than 350,000 distinct CDR3 sequences, with roughly 11% as singletons. General study results and limits: T-cell counts and diversity at one year post-transplant came mainly from newly produced T cells.

Germline V gene sequence: CDR1 KGHSH, CDR2 LQKENI. With 4 bases removed from V and 8 bases from J, the gap between germline ends came to 23 bases. CDR3 size: 16 residues. The receptor was derived from a male patient aged 2-9 years who had a stem cell transplant for chronic granulomatous disease, so the T cells may come from the graft donor. The sample was peripheral blood, taken 180 days after TCRalphabeta/CD19-depleted stem cell transplant. The J gene is TRBJ1-2, the V gene TRBV18; tentatively, D is TRBD1 (5 bases). The CDR3 nucleotides read TGTGCCAGCTCACACATCTCCTTCCAGGGAGTAAAAGGCTACACCTTC. This sequence encodes CASSHISFQGVKGYTF.